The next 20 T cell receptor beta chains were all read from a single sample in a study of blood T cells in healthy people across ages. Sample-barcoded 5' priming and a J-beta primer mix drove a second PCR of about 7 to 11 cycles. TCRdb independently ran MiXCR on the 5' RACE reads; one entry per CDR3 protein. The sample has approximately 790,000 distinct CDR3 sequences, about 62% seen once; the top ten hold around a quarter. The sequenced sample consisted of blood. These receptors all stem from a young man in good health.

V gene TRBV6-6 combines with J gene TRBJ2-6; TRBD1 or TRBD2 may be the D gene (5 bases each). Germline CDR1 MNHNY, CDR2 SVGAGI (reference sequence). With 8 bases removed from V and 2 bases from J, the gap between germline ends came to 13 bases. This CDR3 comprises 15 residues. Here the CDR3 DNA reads TGTGCCAGCGGGGACGGCACCGCTGGGGCCAACGTCCTGACTTTC. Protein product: CASGDGTAGANVLTF.

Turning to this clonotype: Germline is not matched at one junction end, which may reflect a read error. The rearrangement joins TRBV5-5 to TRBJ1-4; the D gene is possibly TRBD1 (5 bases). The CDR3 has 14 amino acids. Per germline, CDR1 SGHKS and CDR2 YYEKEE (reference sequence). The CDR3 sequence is CTSSSRGRNEKLFF. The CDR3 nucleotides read TGTACCAGCTCTTCGAGGGGCCGTAATGAAAAACTGTTTTTT.

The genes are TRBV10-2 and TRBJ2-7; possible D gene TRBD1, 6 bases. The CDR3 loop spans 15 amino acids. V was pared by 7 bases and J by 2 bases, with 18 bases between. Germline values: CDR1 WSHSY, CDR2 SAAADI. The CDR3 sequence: CASKAGQMVTYEQYF. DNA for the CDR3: TGCGCCAGCAAAGCCGGACAGATGGTAACCTACGAGCAGTACTTC.

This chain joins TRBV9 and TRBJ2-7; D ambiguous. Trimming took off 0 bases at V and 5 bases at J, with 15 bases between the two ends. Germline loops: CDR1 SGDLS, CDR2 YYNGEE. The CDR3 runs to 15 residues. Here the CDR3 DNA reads TGTGCCAGCAGCGTAGATGGGGTTCGCTTTAACGAGCAGTACTTC. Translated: CASSVDGVRFNEQYF.

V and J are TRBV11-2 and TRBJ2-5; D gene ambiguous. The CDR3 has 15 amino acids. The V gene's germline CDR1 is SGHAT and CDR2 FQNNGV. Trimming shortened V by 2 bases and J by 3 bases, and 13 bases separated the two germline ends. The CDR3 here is CASSLLRLTEETQYF. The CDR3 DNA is TGTGCCAGCAGCTTACTTCGGCTCACTGAAGAGACCCAGTACTTC.

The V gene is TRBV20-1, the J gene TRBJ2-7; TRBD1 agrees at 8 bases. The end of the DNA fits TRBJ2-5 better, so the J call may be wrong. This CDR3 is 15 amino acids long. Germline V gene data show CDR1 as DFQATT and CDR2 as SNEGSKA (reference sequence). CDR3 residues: CSAVYATGGRETQYF. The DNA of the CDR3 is TGCAGTGCTGTCTACGCTACAGGGGGGAGAGAGACCCAGTACTTC.

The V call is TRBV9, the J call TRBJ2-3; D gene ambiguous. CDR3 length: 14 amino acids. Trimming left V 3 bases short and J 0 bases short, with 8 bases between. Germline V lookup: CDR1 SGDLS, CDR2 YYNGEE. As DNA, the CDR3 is TGTGCCAGCAGCGATATCGATAGCACAGATACGCAGTATTTT. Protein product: CASSDIDSTDTQYF. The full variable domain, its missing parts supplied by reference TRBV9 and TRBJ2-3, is DSGVTQTPKHLITATGQRVTLRCSPRSGDLSVYWYQQSLDQGLQFLIQYYNGEERAKGNILERFSAQQFPDLHSELNLSSLELGDSALYFCASSDIDSTDTQYFGPGTRLTVL.

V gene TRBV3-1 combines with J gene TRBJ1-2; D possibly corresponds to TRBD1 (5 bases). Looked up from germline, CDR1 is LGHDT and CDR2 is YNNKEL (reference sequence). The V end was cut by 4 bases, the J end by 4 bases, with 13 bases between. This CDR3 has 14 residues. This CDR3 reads CASSLMGQVYGYTF. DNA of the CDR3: TGTGCCAGCAGCCTCATGGGGCAGGTCTATGGCTACACCTTC.

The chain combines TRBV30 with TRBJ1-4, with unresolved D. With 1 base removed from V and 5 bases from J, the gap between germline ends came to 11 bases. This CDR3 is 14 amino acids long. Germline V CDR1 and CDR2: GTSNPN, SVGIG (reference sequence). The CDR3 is CAWSGTLRNEKLFF. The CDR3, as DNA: TGTGCCTGGAGTGGGACCCTCAGAAATGAAAAACTGTTTTTT.

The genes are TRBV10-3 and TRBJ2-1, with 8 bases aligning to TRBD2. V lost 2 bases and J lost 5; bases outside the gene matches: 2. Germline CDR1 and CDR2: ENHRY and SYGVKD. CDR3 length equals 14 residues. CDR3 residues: CAISESGGHNEQFF. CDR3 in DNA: TGTGCCATCAGTGAGAGCGGGGGACACAATGAGCAGTTCTTC.

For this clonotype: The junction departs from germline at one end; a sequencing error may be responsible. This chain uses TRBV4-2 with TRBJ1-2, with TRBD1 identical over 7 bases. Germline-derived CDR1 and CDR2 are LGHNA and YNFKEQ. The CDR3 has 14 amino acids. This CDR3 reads CASSQVGDSYGCTF. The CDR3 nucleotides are TGTGCCAGCAGCCAAGTAGGGGACAGCTATGGCTGCACCTTC.

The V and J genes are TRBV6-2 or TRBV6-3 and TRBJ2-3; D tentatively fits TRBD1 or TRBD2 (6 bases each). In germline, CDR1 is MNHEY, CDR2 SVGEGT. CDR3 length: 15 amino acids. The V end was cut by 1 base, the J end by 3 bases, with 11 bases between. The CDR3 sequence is CASSYYRGLTDTQYF. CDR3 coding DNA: TGTGCCAGCAGTTACTACCGGGGGCTGACAGATACGCAGTATTTT.

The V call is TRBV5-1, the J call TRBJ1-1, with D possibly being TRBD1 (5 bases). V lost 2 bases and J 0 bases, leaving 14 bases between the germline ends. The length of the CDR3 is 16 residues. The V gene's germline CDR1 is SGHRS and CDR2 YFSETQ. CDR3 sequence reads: CASSFDGPDMNTEAFF. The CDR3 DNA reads TGCGCCAGCAGCTTCGACGGTCCGGACATGAACACTGAAGCTTTCTTT.

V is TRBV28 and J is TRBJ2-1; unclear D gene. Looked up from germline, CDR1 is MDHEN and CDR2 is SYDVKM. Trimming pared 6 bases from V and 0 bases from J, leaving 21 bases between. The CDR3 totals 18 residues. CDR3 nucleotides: TGTGCCAGCAGCTCCACCATCAGGACGGAGAGCTCCTACAATGAGCAGTTCTTC. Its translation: CASSSTIRTESSYNEQFF. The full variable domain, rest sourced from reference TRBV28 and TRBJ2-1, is DVKVTQSSRYLVKRTGEKVFLECVQDMDHENMFWYRQDPGLGLRLIYFSYDVKMKEKGDIPEGYSVSREKKERFSLILESASTNQTSMYLCASSSTIRTESSYNEQFFGPGTRLTVL.

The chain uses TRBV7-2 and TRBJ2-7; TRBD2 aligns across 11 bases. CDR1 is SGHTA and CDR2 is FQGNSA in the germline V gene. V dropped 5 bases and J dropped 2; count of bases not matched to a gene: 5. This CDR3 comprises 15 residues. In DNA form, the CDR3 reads TGTGCCAGCAGCGTTGTAGCGGGGGGGCCCTACGAGCAGTACTTC. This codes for CASSVVAGGPYEQYF. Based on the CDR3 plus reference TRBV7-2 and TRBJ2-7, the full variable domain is GAGVSQSPSNKVTEKGKDVELRCDPISGHTALYWYRQSLGQGLEFLIYFQGNSAPDKSGLPSDRFSAERTGGSVSTLTIQRTQQEDSAVYLCASSVVAGGPYEQYFGPGTRLTVT.

The CDR3 DNA reads TGTGCCAGCAGCCAAGAGGCTAGCGGGGGCACAGATACGCAGTATTTT. This sequence encodes CASSQEASGGTDTQYF. V gene TRBV4-2 combines with J gene TRBJ2-3; 9 bases map to TRBD2. The CDR3 extends over 16 amino acids. V was pared by 0 bases and J by 1 base, with 2 bases of the junction left unmatched. The germline V gene has CDR1 LGHNA and CDR2 YNFKEQ.

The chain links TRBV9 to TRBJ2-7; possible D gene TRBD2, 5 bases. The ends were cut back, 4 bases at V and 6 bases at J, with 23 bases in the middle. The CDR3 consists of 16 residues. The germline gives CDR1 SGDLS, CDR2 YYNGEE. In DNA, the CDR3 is TGTGCCAGCAGCCCCCAAGGCGGGTTAACTATCGGCGAGCAGTACTTC. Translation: CASSPQGGLTIGEQYF. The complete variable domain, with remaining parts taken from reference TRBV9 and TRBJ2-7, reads DSGVTQTPKHLITATGQRVTLRCSPRSGDLSVYWYQQSLDQGLQFLIQYYNGEERAKGNILERFSAQQFPDLHSELNLSSLELGDSALYFCASSPQGGLTIGEQYFGPGTRLTVT.

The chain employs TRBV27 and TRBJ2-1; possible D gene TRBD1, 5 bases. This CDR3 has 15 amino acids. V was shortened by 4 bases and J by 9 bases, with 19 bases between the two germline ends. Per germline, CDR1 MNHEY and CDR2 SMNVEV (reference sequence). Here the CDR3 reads CASSSAADTSGEQFF. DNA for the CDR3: TGTGCCAGCAGTTCCGCTGCGGACACGTCTGGTGAGCAGTTCTTC.

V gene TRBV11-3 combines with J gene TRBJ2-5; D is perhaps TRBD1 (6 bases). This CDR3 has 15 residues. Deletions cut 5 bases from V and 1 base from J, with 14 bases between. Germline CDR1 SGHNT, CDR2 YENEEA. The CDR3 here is CASSAGQFSQETQYF. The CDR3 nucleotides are TGTGCCAGCAGCGCCGGACAGTTTTCCCAAGAGACCCAGTACTTC.

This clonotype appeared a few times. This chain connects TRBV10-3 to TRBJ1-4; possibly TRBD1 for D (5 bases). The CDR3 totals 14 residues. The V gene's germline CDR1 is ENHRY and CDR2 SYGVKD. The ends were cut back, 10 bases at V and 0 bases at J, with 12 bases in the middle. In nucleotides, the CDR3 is TGTGCCACCCAGGGAGCTGCAACTAATGAAAAACTGTTTTTT. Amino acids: CATQGAATNEKLFF.